This T cell receptor (beta chain) was captured by sequencing in a study of regulatory T cells in long-lasting Graves disease. Specified time point: newly diagnosed GD, antithyroid drugs for less than 3 months. The TCR library was prepared using RNA isolated from PBMCs. The germline gives CDR1 MDHEN, CDR2 SYDVKM. CDR3 length: 16 amino acids. This clonotype was counted at least ten times. At one of its ends the junction is not consistent with the germline gene, which may arise from a read error. Through Arm-PCR of CDR3 regions and iRepertoire HTBI primers, TCR beta libraries were built. TCRdb re-derived calls from the multiplex PCR reads in MiXCR, one entry per CDR3 protein. The table shows under 250,000 distinct CDR3 sequences, with around a fifth occurring only once. The data also belong to a second study, concerning T cells in Graves' hyperthyroidism and ophthalmopathy.

This TCR derives from a woman aged 30 to 39 with Graves disease. Source: peripheral blood mononuclear cells (PBMCs), taken at new diagnosis, from a patient treated with antithyroid drugs. The chain combines TRBV28 with TRBJ1-1; D gene uncertain. DNA for the CDR3: TGTGCCAGCAGCCGCCGGTGGGATATGGGGAACGCTGAAGCTTTCTTT. Protein product: CASSRRWDMGNAEAFF.